A selection of T cell receptor beta chains follows, all from one sample in a study of blood T cell repertoires in COVID-19. Measured with immunoSEQ multiplex PCR; TCRdb has only the in-frame clones, and not every one. Of some 190,000 clones listed, 84% are singletons. The specimen sequenced was peripheral blood. The receptors were gathered from a human donor in a cohort sampled during active COVID-19. Both conserved end residues are part of each CDR3. The D gene is left open where the match is weak. Size values are once, few and many counts, or a class for expanded clones, and some rows have none.

J,length,size,D,V,CDR3,DNA
TRBJ2-2,15,once,.,TRBV9,CASSVVPSDTGELFF,TGTGCCAGCAGCGTAGTCCCTAGCGACACCGGGGAGCTGTTTTTT
TRBJ1-2,15,.,TRBD1,TRBV3-1/TRBV3-2,CASSRRDSHNYGYTF,TGTGCCAGCAGCCGCCGGGACAGTCATAACTATGGCTACACCTTC
TRBJ1-2,14,.,TRBD1,TRBV7-2,CASGQGSTNYGYTF,TGTGCCAGCGGACAGGGGTCGACTAACTATGGCTACACCTTC
TRBJ2-1,18,.,TRBD2,TRBV27,CASSLRLAGGSPYNEQFF,TGTGCCAGCAGTTTAAGATTAGCGGGAGGGTCCCCCTACAATGAGCAGTTCTTC
TRBJ1-6,14,few,.,TRBV15,CATSGERENSPLHF,TGTGCCACCAGCGGAGAAAGGGAGAATTCACCCCTCCACTTT
TRBJ1-5,14,.,.,TRBV5-1,CASSLEGVSQPQHF,TGCGCCAGCAGCTTGGAGGGGGTTAGCCAGCCCCAGCATTTT
TRBJ1-6,14,.,TRBD1,TRBV6-5,CASSLDRVTSPLHF,TGTGCCAGCAGCCTGGACAGGGTCACTTCACCCCTCCACTTT
TRBJ1-2,14,.,TRBD1,TRBV6-5,CASSKTGGSFGYTF,TGTGCCAGCAGTAAGACAGGGGGCTCTTTTGGCTACACCTTC
TRBJ2-1,14,.,.,TRBV5-1,CASSRDSWSNEQFF,TGCGCCAGCAGCCGGGACTCATGGTCCAATGAGCAGTTCTTC
TRBJ2-7,16,.,.,TRBV7-2,CASSLGALRNVYEQYF,TGTGCCAGCAGCTTAGGGGCCCTACGGAACGTGTACGAGCAGTACTTC
TRBJ1-4,15,.,TRBD1,TRBV7-9,CASSRGQGTNEKLFF,TGTGCCAGCAGCCGCGGACAGGGGACTAATGAAAAACTGTTTTTT
TRBJ2-2,14,.,.,TRBV24-1,CATSDIGGTGELFF,TGTGCCACCAGTGATATTGGCGGAACCGGGGAGCTGTTTTTT
TRBJ2-1,16,.,TRBD2,TRBV9,CASSALGASGYNEQFF,TGTGCCAGCAGCGCACTTGGAGCTAGCGGCTACAATGAGCAGTTCTTC
TRBJ1-5,16,.,TRBD1,TRBV3-1/TRBV3-2,CASSQSGTGGNQPQHF,TGTGCCAGCAGCCAATCCGGGACAGGGGGTAATCAGCCCCAGCATTTT
TRBJ1-5,13,.,.,TRBV6-5,CASSDRSDQPQHF,TGTGCCAGCAGCGACAGGTCCGATCAGCCCCAGCATTTT
TRBJ2-3,14,.,.,TRBV28,CASMSGGAADTQYF,TGTGCCAGCATGAGCGGAGGGGCGGCAGATACGCAGTATTTT
TRBJ2-1,15,.,TRBD1,TRBV6-1,CASSPRDRGRNEQFF,TGTGCCAGCAGTCCCCGGGACAGGGGAAGGAATGAGCAGTTCTTC
TRBJ1-2,14,.,TRBD1,TRBV24-1,CATSAPGGNYGYTF,TGTGCCACCAGTGCTCCAGGGGGGAACTATGGCTACACCTTC
TRBJ2-5,14,.,TRBD1,TRBV10-1,CASSEAGGEETQYF,TGCGCCAGCAGTGAGGCAGGGGGCGAAGAGACCCAGTACTTC
TRBJ1-6,15,.,TRBD1,TRBV3-1/TRBV3-2,CASSQGTGGYSPLHF,TGTGCCAGCAGCCAAGGGACAGGGGGCTATTCACCCCTCCACTTT
TRBJ2-2,15,.,TRBD1,TRBV5-1,CASSLGQGSSGELFF,TGCGCCAGCAGCCTCGGACAGGGTTCGTCCGGGGAGCTGTTTTTT
TRBJ2-6,18,.,.,TRBV2,CASTIPRGGASGANVLTF,TGTGCCAGCACCATCCCGAGAGGGGGGGCCTCTGGGGCCAACGTCCTGACTTTC
TRBJ1-1,14,.,TRBD1,TRBV5-1,CASSLAGGYTEAFF,TGCGCCAGCAGCTTGGCAGGGGGCTACACTGAAGCTTTCTTT
TRBJ2-2,16,.,.,TRBV5-6,CASSLLWGQGTGELFF,TGTGCCAGCAGCTTGCTGTGGGGTCAGGGTACCGGGGAGCTGTTTTTT
TRBJ1-6,17,few,.,TRBV4-1,CASSQTENRQRNSPLHF,TGCGCCAGCAGCCAAACGGAAAACCGACAGAGGAATTCACCCCTCCACTTT
TRBJ1-2,14,.,.,TRBV3-1/TRBV3-2,CASSQAGANYGYTF,TGTGCCAGCAGCCAAGCAGGGGCTAACTATGGCTACACCTTC
TRBJ1-2,15,.,.,TRBV7-2,CASSAHRDVNYGYTF,TGTGCCAGCAGCGCACACAGGGATGTCAACTATGGCTACACCTTC
TRBJ1-4,15,.,.,TRBV28,CASVKTGLKGEKLFF,TGTGCCAGCGTAAAGACAGGTTTAAAAGGGGAAAAACTGTTTTTT
TRBJ2-2,15,once,TRBD1,TRBV19,CASRSGTGHTGELFF,TGTGCCAGTAGATCTGGGACAGGGCACACCGGGGAGCTGTTTTTT
TRBJ1-2,13,.,.,TRBV10-3,CAIPQQGNYGYTF,TGTGCCATCCCCCAGCAGGGTAACTATGGCTACACCTTC
TRBJ2-7,14,.,TRBD2,TRBV7-9,CASSLGLAGGEQYF,TGTGCCAGCAGCCTCGGACTAGCGGGAGGTGAGCAGTACTTC
TRBJ2-3,12,.,TRBD2,TRBV6-5,CASLGLTDTQYF,TGTGCCAGCCTGGGACTAACAGATACGCAGTATTTT
TRBJ2-3,14,.,.,TRBV6-5,CASTTGWGTDTQYF,TGTGCCAGCACGACGGGATGGGGCACAGATACGCAGTATTTT
TRBJ2-1,16,.,TRBD1,TRBV11-2,CASSLLAGGRYNEQFF,TGTGCCAGCAGCTTACTTGCAGGGGGAAGGTACAATGAGCAGTTCTTC
TRBJ1-4,15,.,.,TRBV2,CASIRLGATNEKLFF,TGTGCCAGCATAAGGCTGGGAGCAACTAATGAAAAACTGTTTTTT
TRBJ1-5,16,.,.,TRBV5-6,CASSLAGGAFVQPQHF,TGTGCCAGCAGCTTGGCCGGGGGGGCGTTCGTCCAGCCCCAGCATTTT
TRBJ1-2,13,few,TRBD1,TRBV2,CASSGQGIYGYTF,TGTGCCAGCAGCGGACAGGGGATTTATGGCTACACCTTC
TRBJ1-2,12,.,.,TRBV10-3,CAIMRNNYGYTF,TGTGCCATCATGAGAAACAACTATGGCTACACCTTC
TRBJ2-3,16,.,.,TRBV2,CASGLLTGQSTDTQYF,TGTGCCAGCGGACTCCTCACGGGCCAGAGCACAGATACGCAGTATTTT
TRBJ1-6,14,.,.,TRBV6-5,CASIPNSYNSPLHF,TGTGCCAGCATACCTAACTCCTATAATTCACCCCTCCACTTT
TRBJ1-5,13,.,.,TRBV10-1,CASSLNWGEPQHF,TGCGCCAGCTCCCTGAACTGGGGGGAGCCCCAGCATTTT
TRBJ2-5,17,.,TRBD2,TRBV7-7,CASSPGTSGESRETQYF,TGTGCCAGCAGTCCCGGGACTAGCGGGGAGTCTCGAGAGACCCAGTACTTC
TRBJ2-3,11,.,.,TRBV6-5,CASSNGDTQYF,TGTGCCAGCAGCAACGGAGATACGCAGTATTTT
TRBJ1-6,16,.,TRBD1,TRBV30,CAWSREKQGARTPLHF,TGTGCCTGGAGCAGAGAAAAACAGGGGGCGAGAACACCCCTCCACTTT
TRBJ2-3,15,.,.,TRBV19,CASTQSAWGGDTQYF,TGTGCCAGTACCCAAAGCGCCTGGGGAGGCGATACGCAGTATTTT